Presented here are 4 T cell receptor beta chains from one specimen sequenced in a study of early T cells in non-severe SARS-CoV-2 infection. TCRdb re-derived calls from the 5' RACE reads in MiXCR, one entry per CDR3 protein. The sample consists of 100,000 to 140,000 distinct CDR3 sequences, 8.5% to 14% of them appearing once. Sequencing was done on a sample of whole blood. Receptors were obtained from an adult who was a healthcare worker with PCR-confirmed SARS-CoV-2 infection or an uninfected control (not recorded which).

The chain joins TRBV7-3 to TRBJ2-1, with TRBD2 as a possible D gene (5 bases). Between the trimmed V and J ends, which lost 2 bases and 0 bases, there was a span of 17 bases. Germline CDR1 reads SGHTA; CDR2 reads FQGTGA. The CDR3 is made up of 18 amino acids. The CDR3 DNA follows: TGTGCCAGCAGCTTAGCCCCCGGAGGTATTGGCTCCTACAATGAGCAGTTCTTC. Protein sequence: CASSLAPGGIGSYNEQFF.

This clonotype was seen ten or more times. The V call is TRBV28, the J call TRBJ2-2; D perhaps matches TRBD1 (5 bases). Trimming pared 10 bases from V and 3 bases from J, leaving 15 bases between. This CDR3 is 14 amino acids long. Germline CDR1 MDHEN, CDR2 SYDVKM. CDR3 protein: CATQTEAYTGELFF. The DNA for the CDR3 is TGTGCCACCCAGACAGAGGCGTACACCGGGGAGCTGTTTTTT.

This clonotype occurred many times. The rearrangement joins TRBV20-1 to TRBJ2-1; possible D gene TRBD1, 5 bases. The germline gives CDR1 DFQATT, CDR2 SNEGSKA (reference sequence). Trimming pared 4 bases from V and 3 bases from J, leaving 13 bases between. The CDR3 consists of 14 residues. The chain's CDR3 is CSATTQGRYNEQFF. CDR3 bases: TGCAGTGCTACAACCCAGGGCCGCTACAATGAGCAGTTCTTC.

The J gene is TRBJ2-2, the V gene TRBV29-1, with a possible D match to TRBD1 (6 bases). CDR1 is SQVTM, CDR2 ANQGSEA, per germline. The CDR3 contains 13 residues. Trimming took 7 bases from V and 6 from J, leaving 15 bases between them. The CDR3 DNA is TGCAGCGCTGGTCAGGGGTCTCCCGGGGAGCTGTTTTTT. It yields the protein CSAGQGSPGELFF.